These T cell receptor beta chains were read from a single sample in a study of blood T cell repertoires in COVID-19. Profiled with immunoSEQ multiplex PCR; TCRdb holds only in-frame clones, not every one. The data hold over 100,000 clones, with around 80% observed a single time. Sample: peripheral blood. The source is an elderly woman with acute or convalescent COVID-19. The CDR3 runs from the conserved cysteine through the conserved F or W. The D gene is left open where the match is weak. Clone size is given for some rows only: seen once, a few or many times, or a class if the clone is expanded.

D	V	size	J	DNA	CDR3
TRBD1	TRBV11-1	NA	TRBJ2-3	TGTGCCAGCAGCTCATCTACAGGGGAAATCACAGATACGCAGTATTTT	CASSSSTGEITDTQYF
NA	TRBV7-6	NA	TRBJ1-1	TGTGCCAGCAGCCCGCCGTACGGGAACACTGAAGCTTTCTTT	CASSPPYGNTEAFF
TRBD2	TRBV4-3	once	TRBJ2-3	TGCGCCAGCAGCCTACTCGGGCAAGGAAAGACTAGCGGAAATTCAGATACGCAGTATTTT	CASSLLGQGKTSGNSDTQYF
NA	TRBV5-5	NA	TRBJ1-4	TGTGCCAGCAGCTTGGTGGGGCCGTATGAAAAACTGTTTTTT	CASSLVGPYEKLFF
NA	TRBV3-1/TRBV3-2	few	TRBJ1-1	TGTGCCAGCAGCCAGGGAGAGAGGGACACTGAAGCTTTCTTT	CASSQGERDTEAFF
TRBD2	TRBV7-6	NA	TRBJ2-1	TGTGCCACCGCTGGGCTAGCGGGGGCCCCAAGATACAATGAGCAGTTCTTC	CATAGLAGAPRYNEQFF
NA	TRBV18	NA	TRBJ1-3	TGTGCCAGCTCACCCCGGACATTCTCTGGAAACACCATATATTTT	CASSPRTFSGNTIYF
TRBD1	TRBV5-4	NA	TRBJ1-2	TGTGCCAGCAGCCCCTCGACAGGGGGTGACTATGGCTACACCTTC	CASSPSTGGDYGYTF
NA	TRBV3-1/TRBV3-2	NA	TRBJ2-1	TGTGCCAGCAGCGGGACTGGTTGGAGAGAGCAGTTCTTC	CASSGTGWREQFF
TRBD1	TRBV7-8	NA	TRBJ2-5	TGTGCCAGCAGCTTGTTGGGGACAGGGGCTTTCCAAGAGACCCAGTACTTC	CASSLLGTGAFQETQYF
TRBD1	TRBV6-5	NA	TRBJ1-5	TGTGCCAGCAGTTACCAAGGGACAGGGGATCAGCCCCAGCATTTT	CASSYQGTGDQPQHF